These 29 T cell receptor beta chains originate from one sample sequenced in a study of neurological immune-mediated disorders. Each CDR3 protein is one row after TCRdb ran MiXCR on the 5' RACE reads. The sample consists of about 66,000 distinct CDR3 sequences, under 5% of them appearing once. The specimen was PBMCs. These receptors originate from a man aged 25 to 40 with multiple sclerosis.

CDR3 DNA sequence: TGTGCCAGCGGTCCGGGACGGAACACTGAAGCTTTCTTT. Its translation is CASGPGRNTEAFF. V is TRBV27 and J is TRBJ1-1, with D maybe TRBD1 (5 bases). V lost 8 bases, J lost 1 base, and 11 bases lay in between. Germline loops: CDR1 MNHEY, CDR2 SMNVEV (reference sequence). This CDR3 region has 13 residues.

Many counts were recorded for this clonotype. The chain links TRBV11-2 to TRBJ1-1; D unresolved. This CDR3 has 15 residues. CDR1 is SGHAT and CDR2 is FQNNGV in the germline V gene. Trimming took 0 bases from V and 10 from J, leaving 18 bases between them. CDR3 DNA: TGTGCCAGCAGCTTAGATCCGGGCCCCCTTGCTGGAGCTTTCTTT. Translating gives CASSLDPGPLAGAFF.

This clonotype was detected a few times. The CDR3 DNA sequence: TGTGCCAGCAGCTTAGGAAGACTAGCTGGCACAGATACGCAGTATTTT. It translates to CASSLGRLAGTDTQYF. This chain joins TRBV7-2 and TRBJ2-3; 7 positions match TRBD2. The length of the CDR3 is 16 residues. Germline assignment: CDR1 SGHTA and CDR2 FQGNSA. Trimming cost V 1 base and J 1 base; bases outside gene matches: 5.

At least ten counts were recorded for this clonotype. The CDR3 bases are TGTGCCAGCAGCAGGGACAGTCGAGAGACCCAGTACTTC. Residues: CASSRDSRETQYF. The J gene is TRBJ2-5, the V gene TRBV12-3 or TRBV12-4; TRBD1 agrees at 7 bases. CDR3 size: 13 residues. V shed 6 bases and J 4 bases; nucleotides not matched to a gene: 5.

This chain links TRBV4-1 with TRBJ2-7; D gene unclear. Germline V lookup: CDR1 MGHRA, CDR2 YSYEKL. CDR3 length: 13 amino acids. V was trimmed by 5 bases and J by 2 bases, leaving 10 bases between them. CDR3 loop: CASSGLTPYEQYF. The CDR3 DNA sequence: TGCGCCAGCAGCGGCCTAACCCCCTACGAGCAGTACTTC.

In its sample, this clonotype was seen a few times. V usage is TRBV28 and J usage is TRBJ1-1, with TRBD1 as a possible D gene (6 bases). Germline-derived CDR1 and CDR2 are MDHEN and SYDVKM. V was trimmed by 7 bases and J by 1 base, leaving 16 bases between them. The CDR3 has 15 residues. CDR3 residues: CASTPLGGENTEAFF. The CDR3 nucleotides are TGTGCCAGCACCCCGCTAGGGGGAGAGAACACTGAAGCTTTCTTT.

This clonotype showed up just a few times. This rearrangement joins TRBV4-1 to TRBJ1-5, with D uncertain. Between the trimmed V and J ends, which lost 1 base and 0 bases, there was a span of 13 bases. The CDR3 is 17 amino acids. Germline V gives CDR1 MGHRA, CDR2 YSYEKL. CDR3 amino acids: CASSQGMAWGSNQPQHF. The CDR3 DNA reads as TGCGCCAGCAGCCAAGGAATGGCCTGGGGTAGCAATCAGCCCCAGCATTTT.

There are many counts of this clonotype. The rearrangement joins TRBV5-4 to TRBJ2-3; D not certain. Trimming stripped 1 base from V and 1 base from J, with 10 bases between. Germline V gene sequence: CDR1 SGHNT, CDR2 YYREEE (reference sequence). This CDR3 is 15 amino acids long. CDR3 residues: CASSLYDGGTDTQYF. The DNA for the CDR3 is TGTGCCAGCAGCTTGTATGACGGAGGCACAGATACGCAGTATTTT.

There are many counts of this clonotype. The rearrangement uses TRBV2 and TRBJ2-5; no definite D call. CDR1 is SNHLY, CDR2 FYNNEI, per germline. CDR3 size: 13 residues. V lost 8 bases and J 2 bases, leaving 12 bases between the germline ends. CDR3 in DNA: TGTGCCAGCCTTCGGGCTAGGCAAGAGACCCAGTACTTC. Protein product: CASLRARQETQYF.

This clonotype was picked up many times. CDR3 bases: TGTGCCACCAGTGACAGGCAGATTAACTATGGCTACACCTTC. Translating it yields CATSDRQINYGYTF. The chain joins TRBV24-1 to TRBJ1-2; D is ambiguous. V lost 4 bases and J 1 base, leaving 9 bases between the germline ends. CDR3 size: 14 residues. Germline CDR1 reads KGHDR; CDR2 reads SFDVKD.

This clonotype was recorded at least ten times. The gene calls are TRBV7-8 and TRBJ1-1; D not resolved. This CDR3 is built from 14 residues. V lost 1 base, J lost 1 base, and 7 bases lay in between. Germline lookup yields CDR1 SGHVS and CDR2 FQNEAQ. The DNA for the CDR3 is TGTGCCAGCAGCTTAGAACCGTGGAACACTGAAGCTTTCTTT. Encoded protein: CASSLEPWNTEAFF.

This clonotype was counted at least ten times. This chain's CDR3 is CASSAPGYF. Written as DNA, the CDR3 is TGCGCCAGCAGCGCCCCTGGGTACTTC. The chain links TRBV4-1 to TRBJ2-7; D uncertain. The germline CDR1 and CDR2 sequences are MGHRA and YSYEKL. The CDR3 loop spans 9 amino acids. V was clipped by 5 bases and J by 12 bases, with 8 bases between them.

Many counts were recorded for this clonotype. This chain connects TRBV6-5 to TRBJ1-1; the D gene is possibly TRBD1 (5 bases). The V and J ends lost 0 bases and 4 bases respectively, with 12 bases between them. CDR3 size: 15 residues. The germline gives CDR1 MNHEY, CDR2 SVGAGI. The CDR3 spells CASSYSRERGTEAFF. Here the CDR3 DNA reads TGTGCCAGCAGTTACTCCCGGGAAAGGGGCACTGAAGCTTTCTTT.

The genes are TRBV5-1 and TRBJ1-1; D remains unclear. The V gene's germline CDR1 is SGHRS and CDR2 YFSETQ. CDR3 size: 13 residues. V was shortened by 4 bases and J by 3 bases, with 10 bases between the two germline ends. Here the CDR3 DNA reads TGCGCCAGCAGCCTGGACCCCGACACTGAAGCTTTCTTT. Its translation is CASSLDPDTEAFF. The full variable domain, rest sourced from reference TRBV5-1 and TRBJ1-1, is KAGVTQTPRYLIKTRGQQVTLSCSPISGHRSVSWYQQTPGQGLQFLFEYFSETQRNKGNFPGRFSGRQFSNSRSEMNVSTLELGDSALYLCASSLDPDTEAFFGQGTRLTVV.

The table lists this clonotype with many counts. The J gene is TRBJ2-7, the V gene TRBV5-6; TRBD1 matches 7 bases. The CDR3 runs 13 residues. Germline CDR1 reads SGHDT; CDR2 reads YYEEEE. The V segment lost 2 bases and the J segment 9 bases; nucleotides outside the gene matches: 8. CDR3 nucleotide sequence: TGTGCCAGCAGCTTAACAGGGGTCGCCGGGCAGTACGTC. It codes for CASSLTGVAGQYV.

The rearrangement joins TRBV4-1 to TRBJ1-2; the D gene is possibly TRBD1 (5 bases). There are 13 residues in the CDR3. V lost 3 bases and J lost 2, with 7 bases in between. Looked up from germline, CDR1 is MGHRA and CDR2 is YSYEKL. In DNA, the CDR3 is TGCGCCAGCAGCCACGCAGGGAACTATGGCTACACCTTC. This codes for CASSHAGNYGYTF.

This clonotype was observed many times. The rearrangement joins TRBV5-1 to TRBJ1-5, with D possibly matching TRBD1 (5 bases). The V gene lost 0 bases and the J gene lost 6 bases, with 16 bases spanning the gap. The CDR3 is made up of 16 amino acids. The V gene's germline CDR1 is SGHRS and CDR2 YFSETQ. The CDR3 DNA is TGCGCCAGCAGCTTGGCCGGGGCGGCAGCGGGTCAGCCCCAGCATTTT. Translating it yields CASSLAGAAAGQPQHF. Complete variable domain (other parts from reference TRBV5-1 and TRBJ1-5): KAGVTQTPRYLIKTRGQQVTLSCSPISGHRSVSWYQQTPGQGLQFLFEYFSETQRNKGNFPGRFSGRQFSNSRSEMNVSTLELGDSALYLCASSLAGAAAGQPQHFGDGTRLSIL.

The V and J genes are TRBV27 and TRBJ1-1, with a possible D match to TRBD1 (6 bases). Deletions cut 5 bases from V and 4 bases from J, with 20 bases between. The CDR3 runs 16 residues. Germline CDR1 is MNHEY and CDR2 is SMNVEV (reference sequence). The CDR3 DNA is TGTGCCAGCAGTCCAAGGAGGGGGGCGAAGGTCACTGAAGCTTTCTTT. Translated, it gives CASSPRRGAKVTEAFF.

This clonotype has a count of ten or more. The CDR3 reads CASSLGDRTLSYEQYF. The CDR3 coding sequence is TGTGCCAGCAGCTTGGGGGACAGAACCCTCTCCTACGAGCAGTACTTC. The chain has TRBV5-6 and TRBJ2-7, with 7 positions matching TRBD1. V lost 0 bases to trimming and J lost 0 bases; unmatched junction nucleotides: 6. Germline loops: CDR1 SGHDT, CDR2 YYEEEE. The CDR3 is 16 amino acids. The entire variable domain, with the rest obtained from reference TRBV5-6 and TRBJ2-7, is as follows: DAGVTQSPTHLIKTRGQQVTLRCSPKSGHDTVSWYQQALGQGPQFIFQYYEEEERQRGNFPDRFSGHQFPNYSSELNVNALLLGDSALYLCASSLGDRTLSYEQYFGPGTRLTVT.

This clonotype was seen at least ten times. This rearrangement joins TRBV7-9 to TRBJ1-4, with D uncertain. Germline V gene data show CDR1 as SEHNR and CDR2 as FQNEAQ (reference sequence). This CDR3 has 17 amino acids. Trimming removed 0 bases from V and 1 base from J, with 12 bases in between. The CDR3 coding sequence is TGTGCCAGCAGCTTAGCGCCTTTCGACGAAACTAATGAAAAACTGTTTTTT. Protein product: CASSLAPFDETNEKLFF.

This clonotype appeared a few times. The chain links TRBV20-1 to TRBJ1-1; 7 bases are shared with TRBD1. The germline V gene has CDR1 DFQATT and CDR2 SNEGSKA (reference sequence). This CDR3 is 16 amino acids long. The DNA for the CDR3 is TGCAGGGCACTACGAAGACAGGGTGGCATGAACACTGAAGCTTTCTTT. Residues: CRALRRQGGMNTEAFF.

The sample holds many counts of this clonotype. V is TRBV6-1 and J is TRBJ2-7; D perhaps matches TRBD2 (5 bases). The V and J ends lost 2 bases and 2 bases respectively, with 13 bases between them. Germline values: CDR1 MNHNS, CDR2 SASEGT. There are 15 residues in the CDR3. The CDR3 region is CASSEIGVPPYEQYV. CDR3 sequence (DNA): TGTGCCAGCAGTGAAATCGGGGTCCCCCCCTACGAGCAGTACGTC.

This clonotype showed up many times. V gene TRBV6-5 combines with J gene TRBJ1-5, with D unresolved. This CDR3 is 14 amino acids long. Germline CDR1 MNHEY, CDR2 SVGAGI. Trimming stripped 6 bases from V and 5 bases from J, with 14 bases between. Here the CDR3 DNA reads TGTGCCAGCAGCCGCACCCCTCAGTATCAGCCCCAGCATTTT. Protein: CASSRTPQYQPQHF.

This clonotype was observed many times. The V gene is TRBV5-1, the J gene TRBJ2-7; D may match TRBD1 or TRBD2 (5 bases each). The CDR3 is 14 amino acids. Trimming cost V 7 bases and J 0 bases, with 14 bases left between them. Per germline, CDR1 SGHRS and CDR2 YFSETQ. DNA of the CDR3: TGCGCCAGCCGGGGTGGGGGACCCTCCTACGAGCAGTACTTC. This codes for CASRGGGPSYEQYF.

This clonotype was seen repeatedly, ten times or more. This sequence joins TRBV2 and TRBJ2-6; 9 bases line up with TRBD1. The CDR3 extends over 18 amino acids. Losses at the gene ends were 0 bases for V and 5 bases for J; bases not matched to a gene: 8. The germline CDR1 and CDR2 sequences are SNHLY and FYNNEI. In DNA, the CDR3 is TGTGCCAGCAGTGAAGCGCGGGACAGGGTATTGCGGGCCAACGTCCTGACTTTC. It encodes CASSEARDRVLRANVLTF.

This clonotype was found many times. The chain uses TRBV12-3 or TRBV12-4 and TRBJ1-1; maybe TRBD1 (6 bases). The CDR3 consists of 12 residues. V was trimmed by 3 bases and J by 6 bases, leaving 8 bases between them. The CDR3 spells CASSFRGAEAFF. The CDR3, as DNA: TGTGCCAGCAGTTTTAGGGGGGCTGAAGCTTTCTTT.

This clonotype was counted a few times. The V call is TRBV20-1, the J call TRBJ2-1, with 9 nucleotides matching TRBD1. The CDR3 is 17 amino acids. The germline CDR1 and CDR2 sequences are DFQATT and SNEGSKA (reference sequence). Trimming at V came to 4 bases and at J to 8 bases, leaving 18 bases not matched to a gene. CDR3 protein: CSATIFTPGQGFDEQFF. CDR3 DNA sequence: TGCAGTGCTACTATCTTTACTCCGGGACAGGGTTTTGATGAGCAGTTCTTC.

This clonotype was seen many times. The chain carries TRBV6-5 and TRBJ2-3; the D call may be TRBD1 or TRBD2 (5 bases each). Trimming cost V 6 bases and J 0 bases, with 16 bases left between them. Germline values: CDR1 MNHEY, CDR2 SVGAGI. CDR3 length equals 16 residues. The CDR3 sequence is CASRRAGTVSTDTQYF. As DNA, the CDR3 is TGTGCCAGCAGGCGCGCCGGGACGGTTAGCACAGATACGCAGTATTTT.

The chain employs TRBV7-2 and TRBJ2-3, with D uncertain. CDR1 and CDR2 from the germline V gene are SGHTA and FQGNSA. With 5 bases removed from V and 6 bases from J, the gap between germline ends came to 9 bases. The CDR3 has 12 amino acids. Here the CDR3 reads CASSPLRDTQYF. CDR3 in DNA: TGTGCCAGCAGCCCGCTTCGGGATACGCAGTATTTT. Variable domain in full (rest from reference TRBV7-2 and TRBJ2-3): GAGVSQSPSNKVTEKGKDVELRCDPISGHTALYWYRQSLGQGLEFLIYFQGNSAPDKSGLPSDRFSAERTGGSVSTLTIQRTQQEDSAVYLCASSPLRDTQYFGPGTRLTVL.